The rows below give T cell receptor beta chains drawn from one sample of a study of graft-versus-host responses after intestinal transplantation. Some clones are missing from TCRdb's copy, which holds only in-frame ones; the method was immunoSEQ multiplex PCR. In the table there are more than 100,000 clones, roughly 93% of which are singletons. Their antigen targets remain unknown. The sample here was unstimulated CD8+ T cells sorted from spleen or lymph node cells, taken before intestinal transplant. The receptors stem from a human donor who received an intestinal transplant. Each CDR3 is given with its conserved first and last residue.

v_call: TRBV2
cdr3_aa: CTSSHGSLLGETQYF

v_call: TRBV7-9
cdr3_aa: CASRNWDNYGYTF

v_call: TRBV5-1
cdr3_aa: CASSLDGAYEQYF

v_call: TRBV9
cdr3_aa: CASSVVLDTGELFF

v_call: TRBV5-6
cdr3_aa: CASSLGGSGNEQFF

v_call: TRBV19
cdr3_aa: CASSAGGLTYEQYF

v_call: TRBV9
cdr3_aa: CASSVEGNTGNTIYF

v_call: TRBV7-8
cdr3_aa: CASSLTDTQYF

v_call: TRBV6-1
cdr3_aa: CASSASERTYNEQFF

v_call: TRBV27
cdr3_aa: CASSLDSSGEQYF

v_call: TRBV4-1
cdr3_aa: CASSQDWGQETQYF

v_call: TRBV27
cdr3_aa: CASSLMGPGGSYEQYF

v_call: TRBV30
cdr3_aa: CAWSRLAGGRTGELFF

v_call: TRBV4-1
cdr3_aa: CASSQLAGGQDTQYF

v_call: TRBV13
cdr3_aa: CASSSSRGGGDEQYF

v_call: TRBV4-1
cdr3_aa: CASSQDRTSGGASRETQYF

v_call: TRBV4-2
cdr3_aa: CASSQETGGMEFF

v_call: TRBV7-8
cdr3_aa: CASSPGGQETQYF

v_call: TRBV19
cdr3_aa: CASSWTGGGGQPQHF

v_call: TRBV4-1
cdr3_aa: CASTWTGNTGELFF

v_call: TRBV30
cdr3_aa: CAWSLLEYEQYF

v_call: TRBV19
cdr3_aa: CASSIPGLAGGIDF

v_call: TRBV15
cdr3_aa: CATGVVDDYGYTF

v_call: TRBV5-1
cdr3_aa: CASRRDRGINNEQFF

v_call: TRBV27
cdr3_aa: CASSSFAGASTDTQYF

v_call: TRBV7-9
cdr3_aa: CASSTYREETQYF

v_call: TRBV27
cdr3_aa: CASSLSIWTQNTEAFF

v_call: TRBV6-5
cdr3_aa: CASSSHRQEEAFF

v_call: TRBV6-5
cdr3_aa: CASSYLPNYGYTF

v_call: TRBV14
cdr3_aa: CASSRFRTYEQYF

v_call: TRBV27
cdr3_aa: CASSLGLMQPQHF

v_call: TRBV7-5
cdr3_aa: CGSWFRQGPRILQSVETQYF

v_call: TRBV6-6
cdr3_aa: CASSGFRGGSDGYTF

v_call: TRBV9
cdr3_aa: CASSEQTSAGGDNEQFF

v_call: TRBV30
cdr3_aa: CAWVGKRGGFGEQYF

v_call: TRBV2
cdr3_aa: CASSGGDRGLEEKLFF

v_call: TRBV9
cdr3_aa: CASSVVAGGPLAEQYF

v_call: TRBV4-1
cdr3_aa: CASSHTSDSEAFF

v_call: TRBV6-1
cdr3_aa: CASSEHTSLSNQPQHF

v_call: TRBV7-9
cdr3_aa: CASSLAYSEETQYF

v_call: TRBV10-3
cdr3_aa: CAISGWSGTGRDMGSYNEQFF

v_call: TRBV7-9
cdr3_aa: CASRSAGELFF

v_call: TRBV19
cdr3_aa: CASSTYTGAYSPLHF

v_call: TRBV5-4
cdr3_aa: CASSPSGWQETQYF

v_call: TRBV9
cdr3_aa: CASSASDRPFNYGYTF

v_call: TRBV9
cdr3_aa: CASSGGDSGTDTQYF

v_call: TRBV29-1
cdr3_aa: CSAVQGEAFF

v_call: TRBV6-1
cdr3_aa: CASSGGQSGNQPQHF

v_call: TRBV19
cdr3_aa: CASSMGQNTEAFF

v_call: TRBV27
cdr3_aa: CASSSPTTSGTFYEQYF

v_call: TRBV7-9
cdr3_aa: CASSGPDRTNTEAFF

v_call: TRBV6-5
cdr3_aa: CASSPSRGGWYAFF

v_call: TRBV6-5
cdr3_aa: CASSPDGGRETQYF

v_call: TRBV10-3
cdr3_aa: CAISESGDRFYEQYF

v_call: TRBV5-5
cdr3_aa: CASSLYAGANVLTF

v_call: TRBV18
cdr3_aa: CASSPRGQPEAFF

v_call: TRBV13
cdr3_aa: CASSLGVRGQPQHF